Below, 20 T cell receptor beta chains from the same sample are listed, as sequenced in a study of beta chain features in type 1 diabetes. Every bit of the isolated RNA underwent reverse transcription, so sequencing read expressed TCRB transcripts. The assay was immunoSEQ multiplex PCR, and TCRdb's table has in-frame clones only and misses some. The data contain around 260,000 clones, approximately 20% of them singletons. These receptors' antigens are unknown. Whole-study findings and limits: Shorter TCRB CDR3s, moderately but significantly so, were found in Type 1 diabetes patients in all four CD4+ subsets.

The sequenced material came from naive CD4+ T cells from blood. These receptor sequences come from a middle-aged woman with type 1 diabetes.

This clone was counted a few times. The chain has TRBV25-1 and TRBJ1-5, with 9 bases aligning to TRBD1. The CDR3 spans 16 residues. Germline CDR1 reads MGHDK; CDR2 reads SYGVNS. V shed 5 bases, J shed 0 bases, and the junction held 5 bases outside the gene matches. CDR3: CASSRGDRDSNQPQHF. The CDR3 DNA sequence: TGTGCCAGCAGTAGAGGGGACAGGGATAGCAATCAGCCCCAGCATTTT.

The chain employs TRBV9 and TRBJ1-1; no firm D call. CDR1 is SGDLS, CDR2 YYNGEE, per germline. The CDR3 is 13 amino acids. Trimming shortened V by 0 bases and J by 3 bases, and 6 bases separated the two germline ends. CDR3 sequence reads: CASSVDGYTEAFF. CDR3 in DNA: TGTGCCAGCAGCGTAGATGGCTACACTGAAGCTTTCTTT.

V usage is TRBV9 and J usage is TRBJ1-2; perhaps TRBD1 as D (6 bases). The germline V and J ends were trimmed by 3 bases and 7 bases, with 16 bases remaining between them. This CDR3 has 14 residues. CDR1 and CDR2 from the germline V gene are SGDLS and YYNGEE. CDR3 DNA sequence: TGTGCCAGCAGCGGAGGGACAAATTTCGCTGGCTACACCTTC. Translating gives CASSGGTNFAGYTF.

The rearrangement joins TRBV19 to TRBJ2-2; weak D call: TRBD2 (6 bases). Trimming stripped 7 bases from V and 7 bases from J, with 16 bases between. This CDR3 spans 14 amino acids. Germline V gives CDR1 LNHDA, CDR2 SQIVND (reference sequence). This chain's CDR3 is CASTPGERNGELFF. DNA of the CDR3: TGTGCCAGTACCCCGGGAGAGAGGAACGGGGAGCTGTTTTTT.

This clone has more than one count but fewer than ten. J is TRBJ2-2 and V is TRBV29-1, with a tentative D call TRBD1 (5 bases). V was pared by 7 bases and J by 6 bases, with 24 bases between. The CDR3 has 16 residues. The germline V gene has CDR1 SQVTM and CDR2 ANQGSEA. The CDR3 loop reads CSAPRVGQGRPGELFF. The DNA for the CDR3 is TGCAGCGCCCCCAGGGTTGGGCAGGGAAGGCCCGGGGAGCTGTTTTTT.

This chain links TRBV9 with TRBJ2-7; 12 bases match TRBD2. The CDR3 spans 17 residues. With 3 bases clipped from V and 0 bases from J, the junction kept 7 bases outside the gene matches. CDR1 SGDLS and CDR2 YYNGEE come from the germline V gene. The CDR3 here is CASSETSGSASSYEQYF. CDR3 DNA sequence: TGTGCCAGCAGCGAGACTAGCGGGAGCGCTAGCTCCTACGAGCAGTACTTC.

Only a few counts were recorded for this clone. This chain connects TRBV4-3 to TRBJ1-1; D unresolved. Trimming shortened V by 0 bases and J by 1 base, and 12 bases separated the two germline ends. There are 16 residues in the CDR3. CDR1 and CDR2 (germline): LGHNA, YSLEER. The CDR3 coding sequence is TGCGCCAGCAGCCAAGAGAGGGCTGCTTGGAACACTGAAGCTTTCTTT. It yields the protein CASSQERAAWNTEAFF.

V usage is TRBV5-4 and J usage is TRBJ2-7, with D possibly TRBD2 on 5 matching bases. V lost 4 bases and J 6 bases, leaving 11 bases between the germline ends. This CDR3 contains 12 residues. Germline V gene data show CDR1 as SGHNT and CDR2 as YYREEE (reference sequence). The DNA of the CDR3 is TGTGCCAGCAGCCCGGAGGCTGCCGAGCAGTACTTC. It encodes CASSPEAAEQYF.

The genes are TRBV5-1 and TRBJ2-1; 7 nucleotides line up with TRBD1. This CDR3 is 15 amino acids long. Germline V gene data show CDR1 as SGHRS and CDR2 as YFSETQ. V was clipped by 2 bases and J by 2 bases; unmatched bases: 4. The CDR3, as DNA: TGCGCCAGCAGCTTCTCCCAGGGGGCCTACAATGAGCAGTTCTTC. Amino acids: CASSFSQGAYNEQFF.

In DNA form, the CDR3 reads TGTGCCAGCAGCTTAGAGGGGGGGGGTCAGCCCCAGCATTTT. It encodes CASSLEGGGQPQHF. V usage is TRBV11-2 and J usage is TRBJ1-5, with D possibly being TRBD1 (5 bases). This CDR3 is 14 amino acids long. The germline V gene has CDR1 SGHAT and CDR2 FQNNGV. The V end was cut by 0 bases, the J end by 6 bases, with 9 bases between. The whole variable domain, filled in from reference TRBV11-2 and TRBJ1-5, reads EAGVAQSPRYKIIEKRQSVAFWCNPISGHATLYWYQQILGQGPKLLIQFQNNGVVDDSQLPKDRFSAERLKGVDSTLKIQPAKLEDSAVYLCASSLEGGGQPQHFGDGTRLSIL.

The V gene is TRBV30, the J gene TRBJ1-5; TRBD1 is a possible D gene (5 bases). The V gene's germline CDR1 is GTSNPN and CDR2 SVGIG (reference sequence). The CDR3 runs 13 residues. Trimming shortened V by 5 bases and J by 7 bases, and 15 bases separated the two germline ends. CDR3 in amino acids: CAWAHRGNQPQHF. The CDR3 DNA reads as TGTGCCTGGGCCCACCGGGGGAACCAGCCCCAGCATTTT.

This sequence joins TRBV7-9 and TRBJ1-4; 8 bases fit TRBD1. V shed 6 bases, J shed 8 bases, and the junction held 8 bases outside the gene matches. This CDR3 has 14 residues. Germline V CDR1 and CDR2: SEHNR, FQNEAQ (reference sequence). The CDR3 DNA reads TGTGCCAGCAGACGCCAGGGGGCCGGGGAAAAACTGTTTTTT. It yields the protein CASRRQGAGEKLFF.

There are a few counts of this clone. The J gene is TRBJ1-4, the V gene TRBV29-1; unclear D gene. CDR3 length: 14 amino acids. Germline V CDR1 and CDR2: SQVTM, ANQGSEA. V was pared by 5 bases and J by 2 bases, with 12 bases between. The DNA for the CDR3 is TGCAGCGTTTCCGAATCCGGGACTAATGAAAAACTGTTTTTT. This translates into CSVSESGTNEKLFF.

V usage is TRBV19 and J usage is TRBJ2-1, with 8 bases fitting TRBD1. The junction had 8 bases not matched to a gene; V was cut back by 4 bases and J by 6 bases. The CDR3 runs 15 residues. Germline loops: CDR1 LNHDA, CDR2 SQIVND (reference sequence). CDR3 DNA sequence: TGTGCCAGTAGTAGAGGACAGGGATCCCCCAATGAGCAGTTCTTC. Translating gives CASSRGQGSPNEQFF.

This chain joins TRBV29-1 and TRBJ2-5, with D possibly TRBD2 on 6 matching bases. Per the germline V gene, CDR1 is SQVTM and CDR2 is ANQGSEA. The length of the CDR3 is 12 residues. With 8 bases removed from V and 5 bases from J, the gap between germline ends came to 15 bases. The CDR3: CSLQEGAETQYF. The CDR3 nucleotides read TGCAGCCTTCAGGAGGGAGCTGAGACCCAGTACTTC.

V gene TRBV5-6 combines with J gene TRBJ1-1; D ambiguous. Trimming cost V 1 base and J 5 bases, with 12 bases left between them. This CDR3 comprises 14 residues. Germline V CDR1 and CDR2: SGHDT, YYEEEE. The CDR3, as DNA: TGTGCCAGCAGCTTGTACGGGGAAGGGACTGAAGCTTTCTTT. Its protein is CASSLYGEGTEAFF.

The chain is built from TRBV18 and TRBJ2-1, with D unclear. V dropped 2 bases and J dropped 1 base, with 9 bases sitting between them. The CDR3 has 15 residues. Germline values: CDR1 KGHSH, CDR2 LQKENI. CDR3 region: CASSPKTESYNEQFF. The CDR3 coding sequence is TGTGCCAGCTCACCAAAAACGGAGTCCTACAATGAGCAGTTCTTC.

V gene TRBV29-1 combines with J gene TRBJ2-5; TRBD2 is a possible D gene (5 bases). Trimming shortened V by 4 bases and J by 7 bases, and 13 bases separated the two germline ends. Germline V gene sequence: CDR1 SQVTM, CDR2 ANQGSEA. The CDR3 contains 12 residues. CDR3 in amino acids: CSVVLPEGTQYF. In DNA, the CDR3 is TGCAGCGTTGTACTGCCTGAGGGGACCCAGTACTTC.

The chain carries TRBV25-1 and TRBJ1-5, with D hard to call. Germline V lookup: CDR1 MGHDK, CDR2 SYGVNS. V lost 6 bases to trimming and J lost 7 bases, with 13 bases between them. The CDR3 contains 13 residues. Here the CDR3 DNA reads TGTGCCAGCAGATCCGGCGCGGAACAGCCCCAGCATTTT. The encoded protein is CASRSGAEQPQHF.

The rearrangement uses TRBV29-1 and TRBJ2-3; weak D call: TRBD2 (6 bases). The CDR3 runs 13 residues. The V gene's germline CDR1 is SQVTM and CDR2 ANQGSEA. V gave up 2 bases and J gave up 8 bases, with 14 bases separating them. The CDR3 sequence: CSVELLTRTTQYF. DNA for the CDR3: TGCAGCGTTGAACTACTGACTAGGACTACGCAGTATTTT.